The clone carrying this T cell receptor (beta chain) was counted at least ten times. The antigen is undetermined. This sample is drawn from a study of neurological immune-mediated disorders. Whole-study findings and limits: In HTLV-1-associated myelopathy, TCR clonal expansion was greatest, whereas multiple sclerosis had the least, falling below healthy controls. TCR-beta repertoires seemed private in all groups, with no expanded CDR3 amino acid sequences shared.

The group of healthy controls was made up of people who were blood bank volunteers in Maryland, USA. Whenever a sequencing run was performed, it yielded over 170 million TCR-beta sequences from 15-18 subjects. TCRdb re-called the 5' RACE reads with MiXCR, one entry per CDR3 protein. In the table there are around 33,000 distinct CDR3 sequences, more than 6.5% of which are singletons. This TCR was recovered from a middle-aged woman in good health. The sample comprised PBMCs.

The CDR3 loop is CATTPDDSHYEQYF. The CDR3 coding sequence is TGCGCCACAACCCCGGACGACAGCCACTACGAGCAGTACTTC. The V gene is TRBV5-1, the J gene TRBJ2-7; TRBD1 might be the D (5 bases). Trimming removed 9 bases at V and 3 bases at J, with 19 bases between. The CDR3 is made up of 14 amino acids. Germline CDR1 is SGHRS and CDR2 is YFSETQ.